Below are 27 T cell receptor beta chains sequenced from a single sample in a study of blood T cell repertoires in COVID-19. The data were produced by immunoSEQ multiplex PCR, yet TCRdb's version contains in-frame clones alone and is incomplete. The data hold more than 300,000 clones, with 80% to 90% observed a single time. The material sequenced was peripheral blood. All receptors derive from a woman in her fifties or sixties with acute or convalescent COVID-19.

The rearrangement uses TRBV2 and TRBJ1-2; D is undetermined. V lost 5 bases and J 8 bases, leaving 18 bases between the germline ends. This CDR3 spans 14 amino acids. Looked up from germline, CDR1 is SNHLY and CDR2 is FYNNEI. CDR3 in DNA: TGTGCCAGCAGTACTCTTCGTGAGACTGAGGGCTACACCTTC. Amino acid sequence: CASSTLRETEGYTF.

The CDR3: CASSYRERSETQYF. The CDR3 DNA reads TGTGCCAGCAGTTACCGCGAGCGCAGTGAGACCCAGTACTTC. The chain links TRBV6-5 to TRBJ2-5; D gene ambiguous. The CDR3 extends over 14 amino acids. Trimming stripped 2 bases from V and 5 bases from J, with 12 bases between. Germline lookup yields CDR1 MNHEY and CDR2 SVGAGI.

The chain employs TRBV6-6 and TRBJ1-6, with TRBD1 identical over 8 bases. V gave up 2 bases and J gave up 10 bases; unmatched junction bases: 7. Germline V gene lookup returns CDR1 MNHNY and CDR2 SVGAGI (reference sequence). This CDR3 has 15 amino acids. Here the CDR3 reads CASSYGPQGGSPLHF. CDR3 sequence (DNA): TGTGCCAGCAGTTACGGACCACAGGGGGGATCACCCCTCCACTTT.

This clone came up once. In DNA form, the CDR3 reads TGTGCCAGCAGTCTGGACTCCCGAACTGAGACCCAGTACTTC. This translates into CASSLDSRTETQYF. V is TRBV2 and J is TRBJ2-5; TRBD2 might be the D (5 bases). The length of the CDR3 is 14 residues. Trimming shortened V by 5 bases and J by 5 bases, and 15 bases separated the two germline ends. Germline loops: CDR1 SNHLY, CDR2 FYNNEI.

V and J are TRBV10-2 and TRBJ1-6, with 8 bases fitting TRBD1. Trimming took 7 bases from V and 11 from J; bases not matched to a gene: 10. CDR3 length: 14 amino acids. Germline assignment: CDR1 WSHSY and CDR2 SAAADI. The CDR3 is CASKLGQAVPPLHF. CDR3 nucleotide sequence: TGCGCCAGCAAGCTGGGACAGGCAGTTCCACCCCTCCACTTT.

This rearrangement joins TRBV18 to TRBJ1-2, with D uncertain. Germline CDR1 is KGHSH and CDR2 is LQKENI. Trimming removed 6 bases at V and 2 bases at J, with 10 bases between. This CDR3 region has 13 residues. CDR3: CASSSGTNYGYTF. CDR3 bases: TGTGCCAGCTCGAGCGGAACCAACTATGGCTACACCTTC.

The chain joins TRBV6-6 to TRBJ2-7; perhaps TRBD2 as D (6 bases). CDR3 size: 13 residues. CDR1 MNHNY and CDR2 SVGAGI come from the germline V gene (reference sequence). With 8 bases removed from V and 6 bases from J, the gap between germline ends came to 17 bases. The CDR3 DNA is TGTGCCAGCCGGGGACTGCCAAAGGGCGAGCAGTACTTC. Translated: CASRGLPKGEQYF.

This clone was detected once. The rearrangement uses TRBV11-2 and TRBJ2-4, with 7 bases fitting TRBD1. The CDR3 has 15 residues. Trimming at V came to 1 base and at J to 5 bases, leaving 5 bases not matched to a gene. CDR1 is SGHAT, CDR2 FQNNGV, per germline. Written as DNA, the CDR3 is TGTGCCAGCAGCTTAGGGACAGGTATCCAAAACATTCAGTACTTC. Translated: CASSLGTGIQNIQYF.

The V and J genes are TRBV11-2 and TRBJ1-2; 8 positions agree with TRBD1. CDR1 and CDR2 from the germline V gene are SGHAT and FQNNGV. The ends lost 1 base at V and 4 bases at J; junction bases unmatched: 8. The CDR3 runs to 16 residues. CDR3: CASSLATTGASYGYTF. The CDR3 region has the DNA TGTGCCAGCAGCTTAGCTACGACAGGGGCCAGCTATGGCTACACCTTC.

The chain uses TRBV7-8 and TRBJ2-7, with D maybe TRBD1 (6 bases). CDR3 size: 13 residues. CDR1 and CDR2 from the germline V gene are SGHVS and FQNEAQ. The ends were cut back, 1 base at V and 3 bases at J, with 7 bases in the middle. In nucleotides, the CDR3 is TGTGCCAGCAGCTTAGTGGGACACTACGAGCAGTACGTC. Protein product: CASSLVGHYEQYV.

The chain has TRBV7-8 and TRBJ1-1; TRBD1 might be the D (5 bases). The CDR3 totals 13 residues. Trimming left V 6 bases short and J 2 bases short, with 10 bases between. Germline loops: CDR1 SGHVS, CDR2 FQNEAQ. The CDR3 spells CASRRGSNTEAFF. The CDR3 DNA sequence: TGTGCCAGCAGAAGGGGTTCCAACACTGAAGCTTTCTTT.

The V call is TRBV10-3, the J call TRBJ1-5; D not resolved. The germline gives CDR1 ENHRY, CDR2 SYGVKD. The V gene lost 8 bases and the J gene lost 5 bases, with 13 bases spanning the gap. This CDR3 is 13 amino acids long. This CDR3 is CAIARVGDQPQHF. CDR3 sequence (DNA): TGTGCCATCGCGAGGGTAGGTGATCAGCCCCAGCATTTT.

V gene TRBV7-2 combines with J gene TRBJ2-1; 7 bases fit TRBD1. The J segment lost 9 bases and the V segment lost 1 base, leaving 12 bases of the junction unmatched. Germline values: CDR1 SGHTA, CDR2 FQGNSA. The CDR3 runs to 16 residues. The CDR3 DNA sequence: TGTGCCAGCAGCTTAGGGACCGGGACAGTCCCTGCTGAGCAGTTCTTC. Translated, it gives CASSLGTGTVPAEQFF. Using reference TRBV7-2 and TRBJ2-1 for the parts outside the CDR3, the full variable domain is GAGVSQSPSNKVTEKGKDVELRCDPISGHTALYWYRQSLGQGLEFLIYFQGNSAPDKSGLPSDRFSAERTGGSVSTLTIQRTQQEDSAVYLCASSLGTGTVPAEQFFGPGTRLTVL.

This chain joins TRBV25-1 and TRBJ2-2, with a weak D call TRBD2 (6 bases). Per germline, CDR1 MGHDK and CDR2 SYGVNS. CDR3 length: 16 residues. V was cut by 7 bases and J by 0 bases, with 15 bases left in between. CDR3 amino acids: CASTPGGMPNTGELFF. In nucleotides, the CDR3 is TGTGCCAGCACCCCTGGAGGGATGCCGAACACCGGGGAGCTGTTTTTT. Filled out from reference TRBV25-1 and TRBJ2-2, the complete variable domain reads EADIYQTPRYLVIGTGKKITLECSQTMGHDKMYWYQQDPGMELHLIHYSYGVNSTEKGDLSSESTVSRIRTEHFPLTLESARPSHTSQYLCASTPGGMPNTGELFFGEGSRLTVL.

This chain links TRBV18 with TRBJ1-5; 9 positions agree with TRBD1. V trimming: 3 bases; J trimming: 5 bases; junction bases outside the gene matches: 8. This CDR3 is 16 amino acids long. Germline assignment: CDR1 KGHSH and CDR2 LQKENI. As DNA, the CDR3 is TGTGCCAGCTCACCTCTGGACAGGGGAGGGGATCAGCCCCAGCATTTT. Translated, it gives CASSPLDRGGDQPQHF.

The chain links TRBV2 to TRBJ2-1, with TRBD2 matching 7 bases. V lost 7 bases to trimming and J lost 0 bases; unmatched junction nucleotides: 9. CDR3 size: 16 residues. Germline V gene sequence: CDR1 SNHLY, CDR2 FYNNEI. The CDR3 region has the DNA TGTGCCAGCATCCCTAGCGGTCTGAGCTCCTACAATGAGCAGTTCTTC. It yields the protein CASIPSGLSSYNEQFF.

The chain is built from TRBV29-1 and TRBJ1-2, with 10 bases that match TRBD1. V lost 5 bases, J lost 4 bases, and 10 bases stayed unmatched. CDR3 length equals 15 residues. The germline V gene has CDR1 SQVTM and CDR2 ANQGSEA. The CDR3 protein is CSVRGQGSLSYGYTF. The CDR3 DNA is TGCAGCGTTAGGGGACAGGGGTCTCTCAGCTATGGCTACACCTTC.

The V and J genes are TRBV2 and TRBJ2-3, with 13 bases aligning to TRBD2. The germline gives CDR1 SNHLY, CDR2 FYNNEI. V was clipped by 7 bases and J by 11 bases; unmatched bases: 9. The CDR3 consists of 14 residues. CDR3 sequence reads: CASTQGTSGTGQYF. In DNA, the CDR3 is TGTGCCAGCACTCAAGGGACTAGCGGGACGGGGCAGTATTTT. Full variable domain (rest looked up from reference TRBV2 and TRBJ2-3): EPEVTQTPSHQVTQMGQEVILRCVPISNHLYFYWYRQILGQKVEFLVSFYNNEISEKSEIFDDQFSVERPDGSNFTLKIRSTKLEDSAMYFCASTQGTSGTGQYFGPGTRLTVL.

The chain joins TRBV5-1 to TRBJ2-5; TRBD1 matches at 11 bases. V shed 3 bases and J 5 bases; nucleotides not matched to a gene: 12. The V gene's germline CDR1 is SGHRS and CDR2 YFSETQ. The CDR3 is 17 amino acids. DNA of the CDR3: TGCGCCAGCAGCTCCGAACCCCGGGACAGGGGGAGGGAGACCCAGTACTTC. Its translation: CASSSEPRDRGRETQYF.

The CDR3 spells CASSNHRSFPYEQYF. The CDR3 region has the DNA TGTGCCAGCAGTAACCACAGGTCCTTCCCTTACGAGCAGTACTTC. This chain connects TRBV6-2 or TRBV6-3 to TRBJ2-7; possible D gene TRBD1, 5 bases. Germline loops: CDR1 MNHEY, CDR2 SVGEGT. CDR3 length: 15 amino acids. The V end lost 5 bases, the J end lost 4 bases, and 18 bases lay between the germline ends.

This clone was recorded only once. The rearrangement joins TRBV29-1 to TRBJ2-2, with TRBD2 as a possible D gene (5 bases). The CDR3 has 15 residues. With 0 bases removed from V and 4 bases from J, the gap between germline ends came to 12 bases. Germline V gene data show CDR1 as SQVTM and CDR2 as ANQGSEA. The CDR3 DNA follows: TGCAGCGTTGAAGACGGCCTAGGAGGCACCGGGGAGCTGTTTTTT. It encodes CSVEDGLGGTGELFF.

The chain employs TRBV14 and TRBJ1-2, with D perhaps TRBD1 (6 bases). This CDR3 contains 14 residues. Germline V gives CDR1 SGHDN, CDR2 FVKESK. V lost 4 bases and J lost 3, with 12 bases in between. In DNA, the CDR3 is TGTGCCAGCAGCCTTACAGGGCTCGACTATGGCTACACCTTC. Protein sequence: CASSLTGLDYGYTF.

For the CDR3, the DNA is TGTGCCAGCAGCTTTGGGACAGGGACTAAACTGTTTTTT. This encodes CASSFGTGTKLFF. The chain employs TRBV7-8 and TRBJ1-4; 9 bases are shared with TRBD1. This CDR3 is built from 13 residues. J was trimmed by 11 bases and V by 3 bases; bases with no gene match: 4. Germline V gene data show CDR1 as SGHVS and CDR2 as FQNEAQ.

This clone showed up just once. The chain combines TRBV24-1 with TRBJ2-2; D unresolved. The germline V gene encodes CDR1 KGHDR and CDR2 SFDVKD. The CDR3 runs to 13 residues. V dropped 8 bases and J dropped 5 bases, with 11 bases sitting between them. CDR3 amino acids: CATMERKTGELFF. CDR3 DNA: TGTGCCACCATGGAGAGGAAAACCGGGGAGCTGTTTTTT.

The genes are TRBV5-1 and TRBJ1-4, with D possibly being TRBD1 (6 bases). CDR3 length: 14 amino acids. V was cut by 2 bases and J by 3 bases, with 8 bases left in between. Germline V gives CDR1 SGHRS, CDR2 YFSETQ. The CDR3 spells CASSFRGPNEKLFF. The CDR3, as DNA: TGCGCCAGCAGCTTCAGGGGACCTAATGAAAAACTGTTTTTT.

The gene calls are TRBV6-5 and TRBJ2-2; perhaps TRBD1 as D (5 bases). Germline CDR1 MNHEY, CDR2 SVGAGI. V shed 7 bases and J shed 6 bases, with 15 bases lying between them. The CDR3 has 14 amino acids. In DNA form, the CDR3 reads TGTGCCAGCACCCGGGTCCTAGGGGCCGGGGAGCTGTTTTTT. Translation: CASTRVLGAGELFF.

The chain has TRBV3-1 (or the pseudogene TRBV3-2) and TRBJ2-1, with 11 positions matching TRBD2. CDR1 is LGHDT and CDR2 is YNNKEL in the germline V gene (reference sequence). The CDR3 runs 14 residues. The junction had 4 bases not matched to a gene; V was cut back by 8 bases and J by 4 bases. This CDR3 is CASRLAGMYNEQFF. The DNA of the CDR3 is TGTGCCAGCCGACTAGCGGGGATGTACAATGAGCAGTTCTTC.